The 20 T cell receptor beta chains presented below share a single source sample, sequenced in a study of T cell responses to AZD1222 COVID-19 vaccine. Some clones are missing from TCRdb's copy, which holds only in-frame ones; the method was immunoSEQ multiplex PCR. This sample has roughly 99,000 clones, with approximately 90% found just once. This specimen consisted of peripheral blood, obtained on day 0 of AZD1222 vaccination. The receptors come from an adult in good health.

V usage is TRBV6-6 and J usage is TRBJ2-7; 13 bases line up with TRBD2. CDR3 length: 22 residues. The junction had 22 bases not matched to a gene; V was cut back by 5 bases and J by 0 bases. The germline gives CDR1 MNHNY, CDR2 SVGAGI (reference sequence). The DNA for the CDR3 is TGTGCCAGCAGTCAAAATAGTCCCGGACTAGCGGGGGCCACAAGGAGCTCCTACGAGCAGTACTTC. It yields the protein CASSQNSPGLAGATRSSYEQYF.

The chain has TRBV7-2 and TRBJ2-5; D unresolved. With 7 bases removed from V and 5 bases from J, the gap between germline ends came to 17 bases. CDR3 length: 14 residues. Germline V CDR1 and CDR2: SGHTA, FQGNSA. CDR3 coding DNA: TGTGCCAGCACAACCAAGACACCCGGGGAGACCCAGTACTTC. It specifies CASTTKTPGETQYF.

This clone turned up a few times. The chain has TRBV30 and TRBJ2-6; D perhaps matches TRBD2 (6 bases). The CDR3 has 16 amino acids. The germline V gene has CDR1 GTSNPN and CDR2 SVGIG (reference sequence). Trimming removed 4 bases at V and 0 bases at J, with 13 bases between. For the CDR3, the DNA is TGTGCCTGGACGGAGGGTCCCCCCTCTGGGGCCAACGTCCTGACTTTC. As protein: CAWTEGPPSGANVLTF.

The gene calls are TRBV12-5 and TRBJ2-1; 13 bases map to TRBD2. The CDR3 sequence is 21 residues long. CDR1 is LGHNT, CDR2 FRNRAP, per germline. V lost 5 bases and J lost 6; bases outside the gene matches: 22. For the CDR3, the DNA is TGTGCTAGTGGTCCCACTAGCGGGGGGGTTGGTCGTTCGTCGCGTGCCAATGAGCAGTTCTTC. The encoded protein is CASGPTSGGVGRSSRANEQFF.

The chain joins TRBV4-1 to TRBJ2-6; D unclear. Trimming cost V 3 bases and J 1 base, with 7 bases left between them. Germline lookup yields CDR1 MGHRA and CDR2 YSYEKL. The CDR3 is 15 amino acids. CDR3 bases: TGCGCCAGCAGCCATGAGGAGTCTGGGGCCAACGTCCTGACTTTC. It encodes CASSHEESGANVLTF.

The count of this clone is one. The chain has TRBV5-1 and TRBJ2-7; D is unclear. Trimming pared 3 bases from V and 0 bases from J, leaving 10 bases between. The CDR3 is made up of 14 amino acids. Germline V gene lookup returns CDR1 SGHRS and CDR2 YFSETQ. This CDR3 is CASSSRTSSYEQYF. CDR3 nucleotides: TGCGCCAGCAGCTCCCGGACGTCCTCCTACGAGCAGTACTTC.

This clone was seen a single time. The rearrangement links TRBV27 to TRBJ2-7; 8 bases fit TRBD1. The length of the CDR3 is 15 residues. The V gene end was trimmed by 5 bases and the J gene end by 1 base; junction bases not matched to a gene: 7. Per the germline V gene, CDR1 is MNHEY and CDR2 is SMNVEV (reference sequence). The CDR3, as DNA: TGTGCCAGCAGTGATCCCGGGACAGGATCCTACGAGCAGTACTTC. Protein sequence: CASSDPGTGSYEQYF.

The chain couples TRBV6-2 or TRBV6-3 to TRBJ2-4; maybe TRBD2 (6 bases). CDR1 and CDR2 from the germline V gene are MNHEY and SVGEGT. The V end lost 6 bases, the J end lost 0 bases, and 15 bases lay between the germline ends. This CDR3 spans 16 amino acids. In DNA, the CDR3 is TGTGCCAGCAGCAAAGTCGGGGGACTAGCCAAAAACATTCAGTACTTC. It translates to CASSKVGGLAKNIQYF.

This rearrangement joins TRBV19 to TRBJ1-3; the match to TRBD1 covers 9 bases. V dropped 7 bases and J dropped 2; count of bases not matched to a gene: 9. This CDR3 comprises 16 residues. Per germline, CDR1 LNHDA and CDR2 SQIVND (reference sequence). DNA for the CDR3: TGTGCCAGTATGAACATCCGGGACAGGGCTGGAAACACCATATATTTT. It codes for CASMNIRDRAGNTIYF.

V and J are TRBV21-1 and TRBJ1-1; the table's D call, TRBD1, has no DNA check behind it. TRBV21-1 is designated a pseudogene. This CDR3 contains 14 residues. DNA of the CDR3: TGTGCCAGCAGCAAAGTAAGGACAGACACTGAAGCTTTCTTT. It is translated as CASSKVRTDTEAFF.

V and J are TRBV4-3 and TRBJ2-1, with D perhaps matching TRBD2 (6 bases). V gave up 0 bases and J gave up 6 bases, with 9 bases separating them. Germline V gene sequence: CDR1 LGHNA, CDR2 YSLEER. CDR3 length equals 14 residues. The CDR3 DNA reads TGCGCCAGCAGCCAAGATCGAGCGGGCAATGAGCAGTTCTTC. Its protein product is CASSQDRAGNEQFF.

The chain combines TRBV5-1 with TRBJ1-1; tentative D call: TRBD1 (6 bases). Deletions cut 4 bases from V and 0 bases from J, with 13 bases between. The CDR3 totals 15 residues. Germline loops: CDR1 SGHRS, CDR2 YFSETQ. CDR3 DNA sequence: TGCGCCAGCAGCCACGGGACAAGGATGAACACTGAAGCTTTCTTT. Translated: CASSHGTRMNTEAFF.

J is TRBJ1-1 and V is TRBV5-1, with 8 bases that match TRBD1. The CDR3 extends over 15 amino acids. J lost 5 bases, V lost 2 bases, and 8 bases had no gene match. Per germline, CDR1 SGHRS and CDR2 YFSETQ. The CDR3 sequence is CASSLQAGGRTEAFF. CDR3 DNA: TGCGCCAGCAGCTTACAAGCAGGGGGCCGGACTGAAGCTTTCTTT.

V gene TRBV7-8 combines with J gene TRBJ1-2, with 7 bases matching TRBD1. Germline V CDR1 and CDR2: SGHVS, FQNEAQ. This CDR3 is built from 16 residues. V was pared by 4 bases and J by 4 bases, with 12 bases of the junction left unmatched. The CDR3 bases are TGTGCCAGCAGCTCAGGCGAGAGACAGGGTAGCTATGGCTACACCTTC. Residues: CASSSGERQGSYGYTF.

The chain employs TRBV6-4 and TRBJ1-6; D is possibly TRBD1 (6 bases). Germline V gene sequence: CDR1 MRHNA, CDR2 SNTAGT. Trimming took off 6 bases at V and 6 bases at J, with 9 bases between the two ends. The CDR3 totals 13 residues. The CDR3, as DNA: TGTGCCAGCAGGGGGGCAGTTAATTCACCCCTCCACTTT. This codes for CASRGAVNSPLHF.

V gene TRBV6-2 or TRBV6-3 combines with J gene TRBJ2-7; 10 nucleotides line up with TRBD1. The germline V gene has CDR1 MNHEY and CDR2 SVGEGT. V gave up 5 bases and J gave up 4 bases; unmatched junction bases: 5. The CDR3 is 14 residues long. DNA of the CDR3: TGTGCCAGCAGTCCGTGGACAGGGGGGTACGAGCAGTACTTC. Translated, it gives CASSPWTGGYEQYF.

In this sample, this clone is medium-sized. The rearrangement uses TRBV27 and TRBJ1-1; D gene unclear. Trimming left V 5 bases short and J 3 bases short, with 10 bases between. Germline lookup yields CDR1 MNHEY and CDR2 SMNVEV (reference sequence). The CDR3 is made up of 13 amino acids. DNA for the CDR3: TGTGCCAGCAGTCTCACAGTGGACACTGAAGCTTTCTTT. Translated, it gives CASSLTVDTEAFF.

The gene calls are TRBV13 and TRBJ2-7; TRBD1 matches 7 bases. The J segment lost 4 bases and the V segment lost 1 base, leaving 4 bases of the junction unmatched. This CDR3 has 14 amino acids. Germline CDR1 and CDR2: PRHDT and FYEKMQ (reference sequence). CDR3 nucleotide sequence: TGTGCCAGCAGCTTAGACAGGGGCAAGTACGAGCAGTACTTC. This encodes CASSLDRGKYEQYF.

The chain is built from TRBV3-1 (or the pseudogene TRBV3-2) and TRBJ2-1; 11 bases align to TRBD2. The CDR3 is 15 residues long. The ends lost 6 bases at V and 7 bases at J; junction bases unmatched: 8. Per germline, CDR1 LGHDT and CDR2 YNNKEL (reference sequence). DNA for the CDR3: TGTGCCAGCAGTCCGACGACTAGCGGGGTTAATGAGCAGTTCTTC. Encoded protein: CASSPTTSGVNEQFF.

The chain couples TRBV7-9 to TRBJ1-1; D gene uncertain. This CDR3 spans 14 amino acids. Germline CDR1 is SEHNR and CDR2 is FQNEAQ (reference sequence). Trimming cost V 7 bases and J 0 bases, with 12 bases left between them. The DNA of the CDR3 is TGTGCCAGCACACTCGACCTCATGAACACTGAAGCTTTCTTT. It encodes CASTLDLMNTEAFF. Full variable domain (outside the CDR3, taken from reference TRBV7-9 and TRBJ1-1): DTGVSQNPRHKITKRGQNVTFRCDPISEHNRLYWYRQTLGQGPEFLTYFQNEAQLEKSRLLSDRFSAERPKGSFSTLEIQRTEQGDSAMYLCASTLDLMNTEAFFGQGTRLTVV.